This TCR beta chain is drawn from a study of blood T cell repertoires in COVID-19. The wider study: Italy, Spain and the United States were the sources of the convalescent and acute COVID-19 samples. T cells, B-cell-depleted T cells, or PBMCs provided the cDNA or gDNA that served as material.

This clone has a handful of counts. The authors' processing: Amplification of reference gene primers provided the estimated nucleated cell counts. The table came from immunoSEQ multiplex PCR; TCRdb's copy has only in-frame clones and leaves some out. V and J calls and clone size are those listed in that table; D and trimming were worked out from the DNA. The sample lists 200,000 to 250,000 clones; 80% were seen once. With 5 bases clipped from V and 3 bases from J, the junction kept 9 bases outside the gene matches. CDR3 length: 16 amino acids. The germline gives CDR1 LGHNA, CDR2 YNFKEQ. This receptor was taken from a woman in her sixties or seventies with acute or convalescent COVID-19. The chain joins TRBV4-2 to TRBJ1-2; 10 bases agree with TRBD1. Sample: peripheral blood. This CDR3 reads CASSYSDRGLDYGYTF. The DNA of the CDR3 is TGTGCCAGCAGCTACTCTGACAGGGGGCTAGACTATGGCTACACCTTC.